Each of the 32 T cell receptor beta chains below was sequenced from the same sample in a study of T cell responses to AZD1222 COVID-19 vaccine. Profiled with immunoSEQ multiplex PCR; TCRdb holds only in-frame clones, not every one. The sample has 150,000 to 180,000 clones; approximately 91% are singletons. The source material was peripheral blood, sampled 28 days after the second AZD1222 dose. The receptors here all came from an adult who received the AZD1222 COVID-19 vaccine.

The J gene is TRBJ1-1, the V gene TRBV6-5; D gene unclear. Germline lookup yields CDR1 MNHEY and CDR2 SVGAGI. V lost 4 bases, J lost 7 bases, and 7 bases lay in between. CDR3 length: 11 residues. The CDR3, as DNA: TGTGCCAGCAGTTCGGGCATTGAAGCTTTCTTT. Encoded protein: CASSSGIEAFF.

This clone was seen a single time. V and J are TRBV30 and TRBJ2-3; D uncertain. Trimming pared 3 bases from V and 0 bases from J, leaving 7 bases between. The CDR3 has 13 residues. Germline CDR1 is GTSNPN and CDR2 is SVGIG (reference sequence). CDR3 region: CAWSLGSTDTQYF. CDR3 bases: TGTGCCTGGAGCTTGGGGAGCACAGATACGCAGTATTTT.

This chain uses TRBV2 with TRBJ1-4; D gene unclear. CDR3 size: 14 residues. V lost 6 bases and J 7 bases, leaving 15 bases between the germline ends. Germline-derived CDR1 and CDR2 are SNHLY and FYNNEI. The CDR3 protein is CASSSTVGGEKLFF. CDR3 bases: TGTGCCAGCAGCTCTACAGTGGGAGGTGAAAAACTGTTTTTT. The full variable domain, completed using reference TRBV2 and TRBJ1-4, is EPEVTQTPSHQVTQMGQEVILRCVPISNHLYFYWYRQILGQKVEFLVSFYNNEISEKSEIFDDQFSVERPDGSNFTLKIRSTKLEDSAMYFCASSSTVGGEKLFFGSGTQLSVL.

The sample holds one count of this clone. The chain couples TRBV25-1 to TRBJ1-1; 7 bases fit TRBD1. This CDR3 is 13 amino acids long. CDR1 and CDR2 (germline): MGHDK, SYGVNS. Trimming at V came to 3 bases and at J to 6 bases, leaving 4 bases not matched to a gene. Written as DNA, the CDR3 is TGTGCCAGCAGTGATCCCAGGGGGGCTGAAGCTTTCTTT. Amino acids: CASSDPRGAEAFF.

The CDR3 loop reads CASSQSVPGSEKLFF. The CDR3 DNA reads TGTGCCAGCAGCCAATCGGTACCAGGTAGTGAAAAACTGTTTTTT. The chain is built from TRBV4-2 and TRBJ1-4, with unresolved D. Germline V gives CDR1 LGHNA, CDR2 YNFKEQ. This CDR3 spans 15 amino acids. V was clipped by 2 bases and J by 7 bases, with 14 bases between them.

This clone was seen only once. This rearrangement joins TRBV19 to TRBJ2-1; no reliable D call. Germline loops: CDR1 LNHDA, CDR2 SQIVND (reference sequence). V lost 0 bases and J 0 bases, leaving 6 bases between the germline ends. CDR3 length equals 15 residues. CDR3: CASSIDPSSYNEQFF. As DNA, the CDR3 is TGTGCCAGTAGTATAGATCCAAGCTCCTACAATGAGCAGTTCTTC. Complete variable domain (other parts from reference TRBV19 and TRBJ2-1): DGGITQSPKYLFRKEGQNVTLSCEQNLNHDAMYWYRQDPGQGLRLIYYSQIVNDFQKGDIAEGYSVSREKKESFPLTVTSAQKNPTAFYLCASSIDPSSYNEQFFGPGTRLTVL.

V gene TRBV5-6 combines with J gene TRBJ1-2; the D gene is possibly TRBD1 (5 bases). This CDR3 contains 14 residues. The V and J ends lost 5 bases and 8 bases respectively, with 19 bases between them. Per the germline V gene, CDR1 is SGHDT and CDR2 is YYEEEE. CDR3 nucleotides: TGTGCCAGCAGACTGCTCGGGAGGGACGGAGGCTACACCTTC. It encodes CASRLLGRDGGYTF.

The rearrangement links TRBV6-1 to TRBJ2-1, with 8 nucleotides matching TRBD2. Germline V gives CDR1 MNHNS, CDR2 SASEGT. Unmatched junction bases numbered 7, after V lost 4 bases and J lost 2 bases. The length of the CDR3 is 16 residues. Here the CDR3 DNA reads TGTGCCAGCAGTGGGAGGACTAGCTTGGCCTACAATGAGCAGTTCTTC. This gives the protein CASSGRTSLAYNEQFF.

The chain links TRBV4-1 to TRBJ2-7; 13 nucleotides agree with TRBD2. Germline assignment: CDR1 MGHRA and CDR2 YSYEKL. Trimming cost V 1 base and J 4 bases; bases outside gene matches: 10. The CDR3 covers 18 residues. The CDR3 here is CASSQAPELAGGPYEQYF. The DNA for the CDR3 is TGCGCCAGCAGCCAAGCTCCCGAACTAGCGGGGGGGCCTTACGAGCAGTACTTC.

The chain combines TRBV19 with TRBJ2-7, with D possibly TRBD1 on 5 matching bases. Germline CDR1 is LNHDA and CDR2 is SQIVND (reference sequence). The CDR3 consists of 14 residues. Trimming stripped 4 bases from V and 3 bases from J, with 13 bases between. The CDR3 protein is CASSTNTGYYEQYF. The DNA of the CDR3 is TGTGCCAGTAGTACTAACACAGGATACTACGAGCAGTACTTC.

The chain carries TRBV2 and TRBJ2-2, with a possible D match to TRBD2 (6 bases). Germline CDR1 SNHLY, CDR2 FYNNEI. The V end was cut by 3 bases, the J end by 6 bases, with 11 bases between. This CDR3 contains 14 residues. The CDR3 coding sequence is TGTGCCAGCAGTGAGACCAGGAGGGCCGGGGAGCTGTTTTTT. As protein: CASSETRRAGELFF.

The chain has TRBV6-5 and TRBJ1-5; 7 bases are shared with TRBD1. Germline CDR1 and CDR2: MNHEY and SVGAGI. The V gene end was trimmed by 5 bases and the J gene end by 6 bases; junction bases not matched to a gene: 4. The CDR3 length is 13 residues. The CDR3 DNA reads TGTGCCAGCAGTCGACAGGGAGGTCAGCCCCAGCATTTT. Translation: CASSRQGGQPQHF.

This chain connects TRBV19 to TRBJ1-1; D is ambiguous. Germline assignment: CDR1 LNHDA and CDR2 SQIVND (reference sequence). The CDR3 runs to 13 residues. V dropped 8 bases and J dropped 3 bases, with 13 bases sitting between them. CDR3 in amino acids: CASSPEGYTEAFF. DNA of the CDR3: TGTGCCAGTTCCCCGGAGGGATACACTGAAGCTTTCTTT.

The V and J genes are TRBV19 and TRBJ2-1; D not resolved. The ends were cut back, 0 bases at V and 8 bases at J, with 20 bases in the middle. CDR3 length: 17 residues. Germline CDR1 is LNHDA and CDR2 is SQIVND (reference sequence). CDR3 coding DNA: TGTGCCAGTAGTATAGATCCAGGTCGGATCGCGTGGGATGAGCAGTTCTTC. Encoded protein: CASSIDPGRIAWDEQFF.

V is TRBV6-6 and J is TRBJ2-7, with D hard to call. The CDR3 consists of 11 residues. Germline assignment: CDR1 MNHNY and CDR2 SVGAGI (reference sequence). V was shortened by 5 bases and J by 5 bases, with 7 bases between the two germline ends. The CDR3 loop is CASSRYDEQYF. CDR3 DNA: TGTGCCAGCAGTCGTTACGACGAGCAGTACTTC.

This sequence joins TRBV6-5 and TRBJ2-7; 8 bases agree with TRBD1. Per germline, CDR1 MNHEY and CDR2 SVGAGI. Trimming took 7 bases from V and 6 from J; bases not matched to a gene: 14. The CDR3 loop spans 15 amino acids. DNA of the CDR3: TGTGCCAGCAAGGGACAGGTCCATACGGCTACCGAGCAGTACTTC. Translation gives CASKGQVHTATEQYF.

This clone was seen just once. The V call is TRBV6-5, the J call TRBJ1-2, with 7 bases that match TRBD1. J was trimmed by 8 bases and V by 7 bases; bases with no gene match: 4. Germline V gene data show CDR1 as MNHEY and CDR2 as SVGAGI. This CDR3 region has 11 residues. The CDR3 DNA is TGTGCCAGCACAAGGGGGCTCGGCTACACCTTC. As protein: CASTRGLGYTF.

The rearrangement links TRBV7-8 to TRBJ1-2, with D tentatively TRBD1 (5 bases). The CDR3 runs to 12 residues. Germline V lookup: CDR1 SGHVS, CDR2 FQNEAQ. The V end was cut by 5 bases, the J end by 3 bases, with 7 bases between. The CDR3 nucleotides read TGTGCCAGCAGCCTCAGGGACTATGGCTACACCTTC. Residues: CASSLRDYGYTF.

The chain combines TRBV19 with TRBJ1-1, with D possibly being TRBD1 (5 bases). CDR1 LNHDA and CDR2 SQIVND come from the germline V gene (reference sequence). Between the trimmed V and J ends, which lost 2 bases and 0 bases, there was a span of 7 bases. The length of the CDR3 is 14 residues. The CDR3 bases are TGTGCCAGTAGTATAAGGGGTATGAACACTGAAGCTTTCTTT. It specifies CASSIRGMNTEAFF.

V gene TRBV3-1 (or the pseudogene TRBV3-2) combines with J gene TRBJ2-6; no definite D call. The V end lost 1 base, the J end lost 0 bases, and 7 bases lay between the germline ends. CDR1 and CDR2 from the germline V gene are LGHDT and YNNKEL (reference sequence). The CDR3 totals 16 residues. CDR3 in amino acids: CASSQVGVSGANVLTF. The CDR3 coding sequence is TGTGCCAGCAGCCAAGTGGGTGTCTCTGGGGCCAACGTCCTGACTTTC.

This CDR3 reads CASSVLEAYGYTF. In DNA, the CDR3 is TGTGCCAGCAGCGTGCTTGAGGCCTATGGCTACACCTTC. The gene calls are TRBV3-1 (or the pseudogene TRBV3-2) and TRBJ1-2; no definite D call. The V and J ends lost 5 bases and 4 bases respectively, with 11 bases between them. The germline V gene has CDR1 LGHDT and CDR2 YNNKEL (reference sequence). The CDR3 sequence is 13 residues long.

This clone was detected once. V usage is TRBV3-1 (or the pseudogene TRBV3-2) and J usage is TRBJ1-1; no reliable D call. The CDR3 runs 13 residues. V dropped 1 base and J dropped 10 bases, with 13 bases sitting between them. Looked up from germline, CDR1 is LGHDT and CDR2 is YNNKEL (reference sequence). This CDR3 reads CASSQVTKAIAFF. DNA of the CDR3: TGTGCCAGCAGCCAAGTCACCAAGGCCATAGCTTTCTTT.

The gene calls are TRBV30 and TRBJ2-5, with D unclear. Per germline, CDR1 GTSNPN and CDR2 SVGIG (reference sequence). The CDR3 is made up of 13 amino acids. The V gene lost 3 bases and the J gene lost 7 bases, with 15 bases spanning the gap. CDR3 residues: CAWSGPLEATQYF. CDR3 sequence (DNA): TGTGCCTGGAGCGGCCCCCTCGAGGCGACCCAGTACTTC.

The chain links TRBV4-2 to TRBJ1-2; possibly TRBD1 for D (5 bases). CDR1 is LGHNA and CDR2 is YNFKEQ in the germline V gene. The CDR3 runs to 18 residues. The V end lost 0 bases, the J end lost 5 bases, and 22 bases lay between the germline ends. The CDR3 coding sequence is TGTGCCAGCAGCCAAGAAGTCCTGGATGGGGCATTGGGATATGGCTACACCTTC. Translation: CASSQEVLDGALGYGYTF.

The genes are TRBV29-1 and TRBJ2-1; 7 bases agree with TRBD2. CDR1 SQVTM and CDR2 ANQGSEA come from the germline V gene. The CDR3 sequence is 13 residues long. Losses at the gene ends were 7 bases for V and 6 bases for J; bases not matched to a gene: 9. In DNA, the CDR3 is TGCAGCGCCACGATGCGGGAGCCCAATGAGCAGTTCTTC. Its translation: CSATMREPNEQFF.

V and J are TRBV25-1 and TRBJ1-2; D remains unclear. This CDR3 has 15 residues. Germline assignment: CDR1 MGHDK and CDR2 SYGVNS. The V end was cut by 4 bases, the J end by 8 bases, with 20 bases between. The CDR3, as DNA: TGTGCCAGCAGTGGACCCCTCGGAGCAACGGGCGGCTACACCTTC. Amino acids: CASSGPLGATGGYTF.

The chain couples TRBV2 to TRBJ2-1; 10 bases are a match to TRBD1. CDR3 size: 14 residues. The germline V gene encodes CDR1 SNHLY and CDR2 FYNNEI. The V and J ends lost 6 bases and 5 bases, in that order; junction bases with no gene match: 4. CDR3 amino acids: CASRGQGVNNEQFF. Here the CDR3 DNA reads TGTGCCAGCAGAGGACAGGGGGTTAACAATGAGCAGTTCTTC.

The chain carries TRBV25-1 and TRBJ2-1, with 8 bases that match TRBD2. Germline loops: CDR1 MGHDK, CDR2 SYGVNS. With V trimmed by 3 bases and J by 8 bases, 9 bases remained unmatched. The CDR3 runs 15 residues. CDR3 in amino acids: CASSDPGGPKDEQFF. CDR3 DNA: TGTGCCAGCAGTGACCCGGGAGGGCCTAAGGATGAGCAGTTCTTC. The complete variable domain, with remaining parts taken from reference TRBV25-1 and TRBJ2-1, reads EADIYQTPRYLVIGTGKKITLECSQTMGHDKMYWYQQDPGMELHLIHYSYGVNSTEKGDLSSESTVSRIRTEHFPLTLESARPSHTSQYLCASSDPGGPKDEQFFGPGTRLTVL.

J is TRBJ2-2 and V is TRBV6-6; the D gene is possibly TRBD2 (6 bases). Germline-derived CDR1 and CDR2 are MNHNY and SVGAGI (reference sequence). Trimming shortened V by 5 bases and J by 2 bases, and 15 bases separated the two germline ends. The CDR3 extends over 16 amino acids. The CDR3, as DNA: TGTGCCAGCAGTCGACGGGAGCTCCTCAACACCGGGGAGCTGTTTTTT. This codes for CASSRRELLNTGELFF.

The gene calls are TRBV6-5 and TRBJ2-1, with TRBD2 identical over 11 bases. The V and J ends lost 7 bases and 9 bases, in that order; junction bases with no gene match: 11. The CDR3 has 15 amino acids. Germline V gene sequence: CDR1 MNHEY, CDR2 SVGAGI. CDR3 sequence reads: CASKGSGGGFGEQFF. As DNA, the CDR3 is TGTGCCAGCAAGGGTAGCGGGGGGGGATTTGGTGAGCAGTTCTTC.

The chain links TRBV27 to TRBJ1-4; the match to TRBD1 covers 11 bases. Germline V CDR1 and CDR2: MNHEY, SMNVEV (reference sequence). This CDR3 has 16 amino acids. With V trimmed by 4 bases and J by 9 bases, 10 bases remained unmatched. CDR3 amino acids: CASSSPWTGGLQKLFF. CDR3 sequence (DNA): TGTGCCAGCAGTTCCCCGTGGACAGGGGGCCTCCAAAAACTGTTTTTT.

The CDR3 region is CASSLRTPTGELFF. In DNA, the CDR3 is TGTGCCAGCAGTCTGAGGACTCCCACCGGGGAGCTGTTTTTT. The chain carries TRBV6-2 or TRBV6-3 and TRBJ2-2; perhaps TRBD2 as D (5 bases). Germline CDR1 is MNHEY and CDR2 is SVGEGT. With 5 bases removed from V and 4 bases from J, the gap between germline ends came to 11 bases. This CDR3 spans 14 amino acids.